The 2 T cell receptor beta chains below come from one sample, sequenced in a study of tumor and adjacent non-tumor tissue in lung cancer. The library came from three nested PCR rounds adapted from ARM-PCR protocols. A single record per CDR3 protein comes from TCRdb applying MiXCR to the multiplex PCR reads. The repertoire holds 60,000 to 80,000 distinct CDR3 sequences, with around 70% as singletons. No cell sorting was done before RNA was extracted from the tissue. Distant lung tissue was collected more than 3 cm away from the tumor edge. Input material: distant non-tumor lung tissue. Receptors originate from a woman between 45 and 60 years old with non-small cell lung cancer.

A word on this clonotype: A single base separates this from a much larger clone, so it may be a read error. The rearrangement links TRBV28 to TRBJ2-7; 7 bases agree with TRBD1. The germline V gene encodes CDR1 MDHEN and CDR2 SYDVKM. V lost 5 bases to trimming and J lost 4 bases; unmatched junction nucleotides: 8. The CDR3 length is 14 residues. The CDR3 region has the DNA TGTGCCAGCAGTCGGTACAGGGGCGGATACGAGCAGTACTTC. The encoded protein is CASSRYRGGYEQYF. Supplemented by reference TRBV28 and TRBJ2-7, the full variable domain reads DVKVTQSSRYLVKRTGEKVFLECVQDMDHENMFWYRQDPGLGLRLIYFSYDVKMKEKGDIPEGYSVSREKKERFSLILESASTNQTSMYLCASSRYRGGYEQYFGPGTRLTVT.

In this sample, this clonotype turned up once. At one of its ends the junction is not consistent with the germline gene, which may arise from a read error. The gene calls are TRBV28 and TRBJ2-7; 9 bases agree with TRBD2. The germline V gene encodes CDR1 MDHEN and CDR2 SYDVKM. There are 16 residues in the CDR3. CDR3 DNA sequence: TGTGCCAGCAGTTTATCACAACGACTAGCGGCCTACGTGCAGTACTTC. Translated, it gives CASSLSQRLAAYVQYF.